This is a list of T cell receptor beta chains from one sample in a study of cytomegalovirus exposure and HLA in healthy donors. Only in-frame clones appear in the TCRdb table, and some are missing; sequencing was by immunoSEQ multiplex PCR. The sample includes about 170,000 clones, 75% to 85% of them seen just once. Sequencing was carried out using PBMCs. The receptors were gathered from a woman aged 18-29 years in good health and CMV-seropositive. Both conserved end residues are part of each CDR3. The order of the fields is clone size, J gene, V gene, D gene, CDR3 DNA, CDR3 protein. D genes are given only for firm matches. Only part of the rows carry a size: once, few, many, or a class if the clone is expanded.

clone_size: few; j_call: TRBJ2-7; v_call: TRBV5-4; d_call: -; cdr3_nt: TGTGCCAGCAGCTCGTCGACAGTGTCTATTTTGTACGAGCAGTACTTC; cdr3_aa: CASSSSTVSILYEQYF
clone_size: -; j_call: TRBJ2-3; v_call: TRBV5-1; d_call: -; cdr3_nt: TGCGCCAGCAGCGCCCTAGGGGTTGGCACAGATACGCAGTATTTT; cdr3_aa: CASSALGVGTDTQYF
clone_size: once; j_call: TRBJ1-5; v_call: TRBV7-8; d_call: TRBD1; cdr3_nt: TGTGCCAGCAGCAGCATCGGGACAGGGGATAATCAGCCCCAGCATTTT; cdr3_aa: CASSSIGTGDNQPQHF
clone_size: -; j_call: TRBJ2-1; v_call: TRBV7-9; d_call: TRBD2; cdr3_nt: TGTGCCAGCAGCTTAGCTACTAGCGGGTACAATGAGCAGTTCTTC; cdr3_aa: CASSLATSGYNEQFF
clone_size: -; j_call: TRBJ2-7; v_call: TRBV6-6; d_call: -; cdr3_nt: TGTGCCAGCAGTTACTCGGGGGCGGGTTTACGGGACGAGCAGTACTTC; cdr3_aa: CASSYSGAGLRDEQYF
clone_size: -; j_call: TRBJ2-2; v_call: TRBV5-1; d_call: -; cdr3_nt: TGCGCCAGCAGCTTCACTGACACCGGGGAGCTGTTTTTT; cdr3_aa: CASSFTDTGELFF
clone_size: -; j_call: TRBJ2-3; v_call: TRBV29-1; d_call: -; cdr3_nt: TGCAGCGTTGTTGCCAGTATCACAGATACGCAGTATTTT; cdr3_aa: CSVVASITDTQYF
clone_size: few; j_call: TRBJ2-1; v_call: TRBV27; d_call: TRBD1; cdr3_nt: TGTGCCAGCAGTTTTGGGACAGGGGGCTTAAATGAGCAGTTCTTC; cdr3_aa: CASSFGTGGLNEQFF
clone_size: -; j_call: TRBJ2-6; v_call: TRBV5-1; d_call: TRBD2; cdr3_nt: TGCGCCAGCACCCTCAAGGGAGGGGAGACTGGGGCCAACGGCCTGACTTTC; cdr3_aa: CASTLKGGETGANGLTF
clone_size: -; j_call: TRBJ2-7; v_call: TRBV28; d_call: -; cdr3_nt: TGTGCCAGCAGACGTCCAGGCTGGGTATACGAGCAGTACTTC; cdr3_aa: CASRRPGWVYEQYF
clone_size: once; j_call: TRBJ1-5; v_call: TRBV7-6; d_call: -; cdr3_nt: TGTGCCAGCAGCTTAAGTTTGGGGGGGCTTCAGCCCCAGCATTTT; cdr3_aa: CASSLSLGGLQPQHF
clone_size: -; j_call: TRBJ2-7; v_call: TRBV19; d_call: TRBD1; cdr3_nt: TGTGCCAGTAGTATAGATCGGGACAGCGAGCAGTACTTC; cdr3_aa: CASSIDRDSEQYF
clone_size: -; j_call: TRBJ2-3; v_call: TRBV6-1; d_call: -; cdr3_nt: TGTGCCAGCAGTAACAGGGCTGTTACGCAGTATTTT; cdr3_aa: CASSNRAVTQYF
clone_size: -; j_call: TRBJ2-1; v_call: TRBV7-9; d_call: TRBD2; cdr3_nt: TGTGCCAGCAGCTTACATCGGGGGGGCTACTTTGTTGGGAATGAGCAGTTCTTC; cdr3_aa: CASSLHRGGYFVGNEQFF
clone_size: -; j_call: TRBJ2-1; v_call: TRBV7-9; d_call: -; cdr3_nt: TGTGCCAGCAGCTTAGAGTGGGACAACAATGAGCAGTTCTTC; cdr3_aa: CASSLEWDNNEQFF
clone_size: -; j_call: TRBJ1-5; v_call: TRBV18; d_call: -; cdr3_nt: TGTGCCAGCTCACCGACACATACTGATCAGCCCCAGCATTTT; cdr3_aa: CASSPTHTDQPQHF
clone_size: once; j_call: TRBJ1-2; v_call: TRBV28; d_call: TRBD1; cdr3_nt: TGTGCCAGCAGCCCATGGGGGACAGACAAGAGGGGTGGCTACACCTTC; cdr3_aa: CASSPWGTDKRGGYTF
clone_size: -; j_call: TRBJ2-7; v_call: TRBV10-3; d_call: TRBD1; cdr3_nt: TGTGCCATCAGGCCCCCCGGGACAGGGATCTACGAGCAGTACTTC; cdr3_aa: CAIRPPGTGIYEQYF
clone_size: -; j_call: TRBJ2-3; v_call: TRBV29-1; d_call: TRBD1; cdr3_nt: TGCAGCGCCACAGGGGGCAGTGGTACGCAGTATTTT; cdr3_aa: CSATGGSGTQYF
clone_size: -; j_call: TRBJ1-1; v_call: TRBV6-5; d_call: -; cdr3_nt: TGTGCCAGCAGTTACCTCAGCCAAACGGAGGCTGAAGCTTTCTTT; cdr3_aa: CASSYLSQTEAEAFF
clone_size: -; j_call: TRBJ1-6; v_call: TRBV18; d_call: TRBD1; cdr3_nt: TGTGCCAGCTCACCAGGGACAGGGGATTATTCACCCCTCCACTTT; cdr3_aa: CASSPGTGDYSPLHF
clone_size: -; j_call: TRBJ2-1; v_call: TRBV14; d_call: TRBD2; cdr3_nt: TGTGCCAGCAGCATCCAGCGGGGGGTGAATGAGCAGTTCTTC; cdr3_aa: CASSIQRGVNEQFF